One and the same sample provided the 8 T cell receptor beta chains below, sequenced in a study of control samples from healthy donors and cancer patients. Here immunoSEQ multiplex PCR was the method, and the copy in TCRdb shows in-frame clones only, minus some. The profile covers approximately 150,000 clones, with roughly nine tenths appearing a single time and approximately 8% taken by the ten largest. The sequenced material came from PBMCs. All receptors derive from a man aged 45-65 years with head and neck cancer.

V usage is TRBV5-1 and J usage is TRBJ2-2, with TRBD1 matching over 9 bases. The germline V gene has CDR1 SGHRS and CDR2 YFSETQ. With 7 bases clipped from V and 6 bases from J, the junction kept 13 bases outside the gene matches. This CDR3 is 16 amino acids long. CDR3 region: CASQRWGQGSPGELFF. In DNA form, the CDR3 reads TGCGCCAGCCAGAGATGGGGACAGGGATCCCCCGGGGAGCTGTTTTTT. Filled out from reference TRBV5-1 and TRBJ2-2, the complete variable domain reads KAGVTQTPRYLIKTRGQQVTLSCSPISGHRSVSWYQQTPGQGLQFLFEYFSETQRNKGNFPGRFSGRQFSNSRSEMNVSTLELGDSALYLCASQRWGQGSPGELFFGEGSRLTVL.

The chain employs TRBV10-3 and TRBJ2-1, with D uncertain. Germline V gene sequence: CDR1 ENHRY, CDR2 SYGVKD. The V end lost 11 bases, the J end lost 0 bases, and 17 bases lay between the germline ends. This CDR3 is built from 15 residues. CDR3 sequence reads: CAATPSTSSYNEQFF. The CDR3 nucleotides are TGTGCCGCGACCCCGAGCACGAGCTCCTACAATGAGCAGTTCTTC.

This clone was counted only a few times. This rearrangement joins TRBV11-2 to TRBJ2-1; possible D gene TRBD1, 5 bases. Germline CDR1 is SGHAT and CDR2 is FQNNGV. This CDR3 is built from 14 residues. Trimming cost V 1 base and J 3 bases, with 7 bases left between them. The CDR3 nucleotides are TGTGCCAGCAGCTTAGGGGGCGGCTACAATGAGCAGTTCTTC. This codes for CASSLGGGYNEQFF.

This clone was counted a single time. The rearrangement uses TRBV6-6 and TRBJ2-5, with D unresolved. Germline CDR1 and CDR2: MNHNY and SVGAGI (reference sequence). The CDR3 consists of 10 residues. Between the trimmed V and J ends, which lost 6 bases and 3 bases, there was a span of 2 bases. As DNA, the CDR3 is TGTGCCAGCAGAAAAGAGACCCAGTACTTC. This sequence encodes CASRKETQYF.

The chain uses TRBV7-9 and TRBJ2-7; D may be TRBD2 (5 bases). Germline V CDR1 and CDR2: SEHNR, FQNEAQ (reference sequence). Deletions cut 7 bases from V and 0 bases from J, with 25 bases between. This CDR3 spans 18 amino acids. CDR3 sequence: CASTPRPPPGETSYEQYF. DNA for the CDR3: TGTGCCAGCACCCCCCGCCCCCCACCCGGGGAGACCTCCTACGAGCAGTACTTC.

CDR3 nucleotide sequence: TGTGCCAGCAGCTACGAAGGGGAGACCCAGTACTTC. Protein product: CASSYEGETQYF. The J gene is TRBJ2-5, the V gene TRBV11-3; D is uncertain. Germline values: CDR1 SGHNT, CDR2 YENEEA. The CDR3 loop spans 12 amino acids. The V end was cut by 4 bases, the J end by 5 bases, with 8 bases between.

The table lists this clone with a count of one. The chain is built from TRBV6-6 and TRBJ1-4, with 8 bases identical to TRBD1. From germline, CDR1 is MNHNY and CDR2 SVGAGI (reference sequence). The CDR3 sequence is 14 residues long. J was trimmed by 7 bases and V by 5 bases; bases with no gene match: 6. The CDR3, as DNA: TGTGCCAGCAGTCTCACAGGGGGGGCTGAAAAACTGTTTTTT. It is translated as CASSLTGGAEKLFF.

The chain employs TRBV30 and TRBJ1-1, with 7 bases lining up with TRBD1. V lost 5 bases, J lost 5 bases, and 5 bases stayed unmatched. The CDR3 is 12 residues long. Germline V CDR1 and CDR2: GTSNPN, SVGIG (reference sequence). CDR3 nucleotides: TGTGCCTGGGGGACAGAAAGAACTGAAGCTTTCTTT. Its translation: CAWGTERTEAFF.